This TCR beta chain came from a study of control samples from healthy donors and cancer patients. TCRdb's copy holds only in-frame clones and misses some; the assay was immunoSEQ multiplex PCR. Among over 85,000 clones, around 84% were seen once, and the ten largest hold 30% to 40%. The sequenced sample consisted of PBMCs. The clonotype originates from a man between 70 and 80 years old with lung cancer.

The CDR3 region is CASSLSRGETDTQYF. Here the CDR3 DNA reads TGTGCCAGCAGTTTAAGCCGGGGGGAGACAGATACGCAGTATTTT. The chain couples TRBV27 to TRBJ2-3; 7 bases align to TRBD2. Germline lookup yields CDR1 MNHEY and CDR2 SMNVEV (reference sequence). The CDR3 extends over 15 amino acids. The V segment lost 2 bases and the J segment 3 bases; nucleotides outside the gene matches: 5.